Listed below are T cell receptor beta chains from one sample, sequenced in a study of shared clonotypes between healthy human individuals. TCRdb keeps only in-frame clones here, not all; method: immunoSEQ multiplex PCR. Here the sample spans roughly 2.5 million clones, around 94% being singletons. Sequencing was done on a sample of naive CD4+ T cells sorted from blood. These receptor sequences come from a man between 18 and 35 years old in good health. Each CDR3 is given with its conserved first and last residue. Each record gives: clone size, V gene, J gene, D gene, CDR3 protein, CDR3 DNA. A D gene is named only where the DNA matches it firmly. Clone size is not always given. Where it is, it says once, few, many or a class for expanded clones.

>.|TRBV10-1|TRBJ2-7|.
CASSDNTREQYF
TGCGCCAGCAGTGACAATACCCGCGAGCAGTACTTC
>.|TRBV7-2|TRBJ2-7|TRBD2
CASSLGGREGEQYF
TGTGCCAGCAGCCTCGGCGGGAGGGAGGGTGAGCAGTACTTC
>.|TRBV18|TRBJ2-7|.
CASSPTAGPGEQYF
TGTGCCAGCTCACCTACCGCAGGGCCGGGGGAGCAGTACTTC
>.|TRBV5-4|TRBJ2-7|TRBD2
CASSRTSGGNDEQYF
TGTGCCAGCAGCCGGACTAGCGGGGGGAACGACGAGCAGTACTTC
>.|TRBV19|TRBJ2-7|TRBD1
CASSPAGGKNEQYF
TGTGCCAGTAGTCCAGCAGGGGGCAAGAACGAGCAGTACTTC
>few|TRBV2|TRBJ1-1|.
CASSAGGPEAFF
TGTGCCAGCAGTGCCGGGGGCCCTGAGGCTTTCTTT
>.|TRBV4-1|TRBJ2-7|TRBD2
CASSQGILAGRNEQYF
TGCGCCAGCAGCCAAGGTATTCTAGCGGGGAGGAACGAGCAGTACTTC
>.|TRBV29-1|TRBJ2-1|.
CSVEGRSSYNEQFF
TGCAGCGTGGAGGGCCGAAGCTCCTACAATGAGCAGTTCTTC
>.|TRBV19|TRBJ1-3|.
CASSGSSGNTIYF
TGTGCCAGTTCAGGGAGCTCTGGAAACACCATATATTTT
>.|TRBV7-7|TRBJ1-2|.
CASSSTTDFHYGYTF
TGTGCTAGCAGCTCGACGACAGATTTTCACTATGGCTACACCTTC
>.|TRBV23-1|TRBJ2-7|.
CASSPRQVGSFSEQYF
TGCGCCAGCAGTCCCCGACAGGTTGGATCCTTCTCCGAGCAGTACTTC
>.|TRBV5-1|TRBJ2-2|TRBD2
CASSPSGGATGELFF
TGCGCCAGCAGCCCTAGCGGGGGGGCAACCGGGGAGCTGTTTTTT
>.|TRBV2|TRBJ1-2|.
CASSEAAPGSTF
TGTGCCAGCAGTGAAGCGGCCCCGGGTTCCACCTTC
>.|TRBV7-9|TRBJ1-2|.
CASSLDAIGDTLNYGYTF
TGTGCCAGCAGCTTAGACGCCATAGGGGACACTCTTAACTATGGCTACACCTTC
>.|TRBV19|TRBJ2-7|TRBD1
CASSMGGQGSYEQYF
TGTGCCAGTAGTATGGGAGGACAGGGGAGCTACGAGCAGTACTTC
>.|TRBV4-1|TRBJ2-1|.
CASSQGSGRQLEYNEQFF
TGCGCCAGCAGCCAGGGAAGCGGGCGTCAACTCGAATACAATGAGCAGTTCTTC
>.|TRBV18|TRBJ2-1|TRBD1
CASSPGTGTYNEQFF
TGTGCCAGCTCACCAGGGACAGGGACCTACAATGAGCAGTTCTTC
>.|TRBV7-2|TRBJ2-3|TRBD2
CASSRWAGGTDTQYF
TGTGCCAGCAGCCGGTGGGCGGGAGGAACAGATACGCAGTATTTT
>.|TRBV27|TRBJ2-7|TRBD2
CASSLYPGLAGGSYEQYF
TGTGCCAGCAGTTTATACCCCGGACTAGCGGGTGGATCCTACGAGCAGTACTTC
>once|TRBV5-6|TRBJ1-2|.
CASSRTTGSNYGYTF
TGTGCCAGCAGCCGAACCACCGGGAGTAACTATGGCTACACCTTC
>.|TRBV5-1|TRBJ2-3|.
CASSLDWGDTQYF
TGCGCCAGCAGCTTGGATTGGGGAGATACGCAGTATTTT
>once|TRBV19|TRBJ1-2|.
CASTIPGRLYGYTF
TGTGCCAGTACCATCCCAGGGCGGCTCTATGGCTACACCTTC
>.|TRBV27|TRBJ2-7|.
CASGTTGRAYF
TGTGCCAGCGGAACCACAGGGAGAGCGTACTTC
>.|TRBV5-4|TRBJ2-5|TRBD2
CASSPGGGETQYF
TGTGCCAGCAGCCCTGGGGGGGGAGAGACCCAGTACTTC
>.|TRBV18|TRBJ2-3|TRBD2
CASSPTLAGLTDTQYF
TGTGCCAGCTCACCAACACTAGCGGGGCTCACAGATACGCAGTATTTT
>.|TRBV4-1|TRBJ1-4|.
CASSQPRQGSEKLFF
TGCGCCAGCAGCCAGCCTAGGCAGGGTAGTGAAAAACTGTTTTTT
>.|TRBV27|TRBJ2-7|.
CASSFRETYEQYF
TGTGCCAGCAGTTTCAGGGAAACCTACGAGCAGTACTTC
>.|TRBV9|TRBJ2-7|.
CASSVVDTSYEQYF
TGTGCCAGCAGCGTAGTAGACACCTCCTACGAGCAGTACTTC
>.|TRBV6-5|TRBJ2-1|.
CASSYSMARGGNEQFF
TGTGCCAGCAGTTACTCGATGGCTAGAGGTGGCAATGAGCAGTTCTTC
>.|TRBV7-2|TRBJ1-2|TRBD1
CASSPYGQGEGYTF
TGTGCCAGCAGCCCCTATGGGCAGGGGGAGGGCTACACCTTC
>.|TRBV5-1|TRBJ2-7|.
CASSPPSYEQYF
TGCGCCAGCAGCCCTCCCTCCTACGAGCAGTACTTC
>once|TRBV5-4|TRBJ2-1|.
CASSYESVSYNEQFF
TGTGCCAGCAGCTACGAAAGTGTCTCCTACAATGAGCAGTTCTTC
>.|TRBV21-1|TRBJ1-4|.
CASDPDRVSYFSEKLFF
TGTGCCAGCGATCCTGACAGGGTCAGTTACTTTAGTGAAAAACTGTTTTTT
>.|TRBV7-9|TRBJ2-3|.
CASRVYPRGQGGDTQYF
TGTGCCAGCAGGGTATACCCGCGGGGGCAAGGAGGAGATACGCAGTATTTT
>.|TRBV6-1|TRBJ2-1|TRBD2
CASSAIAGSYNEQFF
TGTGCCAGCAGTGCGATAGCGGGATCCTACAATGAGCAGTTCTTC
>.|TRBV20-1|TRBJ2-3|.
CSAKSGDTQYF
TGCAGTGCCAAGAGCGGAGATACGCAGTATTTT
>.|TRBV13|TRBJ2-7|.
CASSWFRGEQYF
TGTGCCAGCAGCTGGTTCAGGGGCGAGCAGTACTTC
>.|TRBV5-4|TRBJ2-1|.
CASSPRDFSYNEQFF
TGTGCCAGCAGCCCCCGGGACTTCTCCTACAATGAGCAGTTCTTC
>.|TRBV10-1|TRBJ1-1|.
CASRENMNTEAFF
TGCGCCAGCAGGGAAAACATGAACACTGAAGCTTTCTTT
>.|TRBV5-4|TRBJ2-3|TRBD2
CASSLGTSGSISTDTQYF
TGTGCCAGCAGCTTAGGGACTAGCGGTTCGATTAGCACAGATACGCAGTATTTT
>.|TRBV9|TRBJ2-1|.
CASSVGVSTNEQFF
TGTGCCAGCAGCGTAGGGGTATCGACGAATGAGCAGTTCTTC
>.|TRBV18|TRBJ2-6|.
CASSPEIGGGANVLTF
TGTGCCAGCTCACCGGAAATTGGGGGTGGGGCCAACGTCCTGACTTTC
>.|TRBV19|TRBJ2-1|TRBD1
CASRPTGRSYNEQFF
TGTGCCAGTAGGCCGACAGGGCGGTCCTACAATGAGCAGTTCTTC
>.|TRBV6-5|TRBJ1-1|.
CASRRGTEAFF
TGTGCCAGCAGGAGAGGGACTGAAGCTTTCTTT